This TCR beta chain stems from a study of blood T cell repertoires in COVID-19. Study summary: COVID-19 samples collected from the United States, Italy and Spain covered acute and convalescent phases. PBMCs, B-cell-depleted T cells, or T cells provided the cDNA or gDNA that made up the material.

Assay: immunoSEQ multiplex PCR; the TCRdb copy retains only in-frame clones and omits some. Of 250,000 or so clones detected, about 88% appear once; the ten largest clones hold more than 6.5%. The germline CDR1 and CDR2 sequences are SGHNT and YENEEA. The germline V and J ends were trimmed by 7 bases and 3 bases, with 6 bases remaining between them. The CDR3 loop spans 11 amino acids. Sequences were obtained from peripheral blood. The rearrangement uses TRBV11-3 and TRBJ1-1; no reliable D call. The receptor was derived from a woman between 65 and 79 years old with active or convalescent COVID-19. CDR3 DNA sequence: TGTGCCAGCACTTTAGACACTGAAGCTTTCTTT. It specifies CASTLDTEAFF.